Each of the 25 T cell receptor beta chains below was sequenced from the same sample in a study of T cells after yellow fever vaccination. TCRdb reanalysed the 5' RACE reads using MiXCR and keeps one entry per CDR3 protein. The sample shows fewer than 650,000 distinct CDR3 sequences, 20% to 25% of them seen only once. Sequenced material: PBMCs, taken less than 25 days after the first yellow fever vaccination. Receptors originate from a young man who received the YFV17D yellow fever vaccine.

A note on this clonotype: No conserved phenylalanine or tryptophan is present at the end of the CDR3, so a read error is the likely explanation. The DNA is left out, because the CDR3 cannot be placed on it with certainty; the CDR3 is given as TCRdb lists it. The J gene is TRBJ2-7, the V gene TRBV6-6; the table's D call, TRBD1, was not checked against the DNA. Germline V gene sequence: CDR1 MNHNY, CDR2 SVGAGI (reference sequence). Counting both end residues, the CDR3 totals 13 amino acids. The CDR3: CASSYPLRQGANL.

V gene TRBV12-3 or TRBV12-4 combines with J gene TRBJ1-5, with D hard to call. The ends were cut back, 3 bases at V and 4 bases at J, with 10 bases in the middle. CDR3 length: 14 amino acids. The CDR3 loop is CASSFASPNQPQHF. As DNA, the CDR3 is TGTGCCAGCAGTTTCGCCAGTCCAAATCAGCCCCAGCATTTT.

This clonotype was picked up a small number of times. This chain uses TRBV7-9 with TRBJ2-5; D is tentatively TRBD1 or TRBD2 (5 bases each). V was shortened by 2 bases and J by 5 bases, with 9 bases between the two germline ends. CDR1 is SEHNR, CDR2 FQNEAQ, per germline (reference sequence). The CDR3 has 13 amino acids. CDR3 sequence (DNA): TGTGCCAGCAGCTTAATGGGACGGGAGACCCAGTACTTC. Residues: CASSLMGRETQYF. Using reference TRBV7-9 and TRBJ2-5 for the parts outside the CDR3, the full variable domain is DTGVSQNPRHKITKRGQNVTFRCDPISEHNRLYWYRQTLGQGPEFLTYFQNEAQLEKSRLLSDRFSAERPKGSFSTLEIQRTEQGDSAMYLCASSLMGRETQYFGPGTRLLVL.

This chain uses TRBV20-1 with TRBJ2-3, with D unclear. The CDR3 loop spans 15 amino acids. The germline V gene has CDR1 DFQATT and CDR2 SNEGSKA (reference sequence). V was trimmed by 2 bases and J by 5 bases, leaving 17 bases between them. The CDR3 nucleotides are TGCAGTGCTAGAAGTCCAGCTAGACATCTAGATACGCAGTATTTT. Its translation: CSARSPARHLDTQYF.

This sequence joins TRBV27 and TRBJ2-5; tentative D call: TRBD1 (5 bases). The V and J ends lost 6 bases and 3 bases respectively, with 8 bases between them. CDR1 is MNHEY and CDR2 is SMNVEV in the germline V gene (reference sequence). The CDR3 has 12 residues. The DNA of the CDR3 is TGTGCCAGCAGGACAGTTGAAGAGACCCAGTACTTC. This gives the protein CASRTVEETQYF.

V usage is TRBV10-2 and J usage is TRBJ2-7; D not resolved. Between the trimmed V and J ends, which lost 7 bases and 2 bases, there was a span of 9 bases. Germline CDR1 WSHSY, CDR2 SAAADI. This CDR3 region has 12 residues. Here the CDR3 reads CASISIPYEQYF. In DNA form, the CDR3 reads TGCGCCAGCATCTCCATACCCTACGAGCAGTACTTC.

This clonotype was counted a few times. The chain combines TRBV10-3 with TRBJ2-4; TRBD1 or TRBD2 may be the D gene (5 bases each). The CDR3 length is 12 residues. Trimming removed 4 bases from V and 8 bases from J, with 9 bases in between. In germline, CDR1 is ENHRY, CDR2 SYGVKD. The CDR3 region is CAISGLGDIQYF. Here the CDR3 DNA reads TGTGCCATCAGTGGGTTGGGGGACATTCAGTACTTC.

This clonotype was counted only a few times. V usage is TRBV6-1 and J usage is TRBJ1-1; D not resolved. Germline lookup yields CDR1 MNHNS and CDR2 SASEGT. The CDR3 is made up of 14 amino acids. Trimming took off 7 bases at V and 12 bases at J, with 24 bases between the two ends. CDR3 sequence reads: CASMPWGVRYGTFF. CDR3 DNA sequence: TGTGCCAGCATGCCATGGGGTGTACGGTATGGGACTTTCTTT.

The gene calls are TRBV11-2 and TRBJ2-1; D unclear. The germline V gene encodes CDR1 SGHAT and CDR2 FQNNGV. The CDR3 has 13 residues. V was clipped by 2 bases and J by 5 bases, with 7 bases between them. CDR3 sequence reads: CASSLSLDNEQFF. CDR3 in DNA: TGTGCCAGCAGCTTATCTCTGGACAATGAGCAGTTCTTC.

In this sample, this clonotype turned up a few times. The DNA of the CDR3 is TGCGCCAGCAGCTGGGGTGGGGCAACTAACACCGGGGAGCTGTTTTTT. Translating gives CASSWGGATNTGELFF. The rearrangement joins TRBV5-1 to TRBJ2-2; D perhaps matches TRBD1 (5 bases). The CDR3 is made up of 16 amino acids. V lost 3 bases and J lost 2, with 14 bases in between. Germline assignment: CDR1 SGHRS and CDR2 YFSETQ.

The chain combines TRBV20-1 with TRBJ2-3, with 9 bases matching TRBD1. The germline gives CDR1 DFQATT, CDR2 SNEGSKA (reference sequence). There are 16 residues in the CDR3. J was trimmed by 2 bases and V by 4 bases; bases with no gene match: 10. In DNA, the CDR3 is TGCAGTGCTATGAGCTCGGGACAGGGACTCACAGATACGCAGTATTTT. This translates into CSAMSSGQGLTDTQYF.

V and J are TRBV27 and TRBJ2-2; D might be TRBD1 (6 bases). Trimming stripped 1 base from V and 1 base from J, with 22 bases between. Germline CDR1 is MNHEY and CDR2 is SMNVEV (reference sequence). This CDR3 has 20 residues. The CDR3 region is CASSLLSGRGYWGNTGELFF. The CDR3 DNA follows: TGTGCCAGCAGTTTATTGAGTGGCAGGGGCTACTGGGGGAACACCGGGGAGCTGTTTTTT.

The V gene is TRBV4-3, the J gene TRBJ1-5; TRBD1 is a possible D gene (6 bases). Trimming left V 0 bases short and J 6 bases short, with 12 bases between. CDR1 and CDR2 (germline): LGHNA, YSLEER. CDR3 length: 15 amino acids. The CDR3 protein is CASSQDTGMGQPQHF. The CDR3 nucleotides read TGCGCCAGCAGCCAAGATACAGGGATGGGTCAGCCCCAGCATTTT.

This rearrangement joins TRBV11-2 to TRBJ2-4; D ambiguous. The V gene's germline CDR1 is SGHAT and CDR2 FQNNGV. This CDR3 spans 14 amino acids. Trimming removed 0 bases from V and 8 bases from J, with 11 bases in between. In DNA form, the CDR3 reads TGTGCCAGCAGCTTAGATAGTTTCGTAGACATTCAGTACTTC. This translates into CASSLDSFVDIQYF.

The rearrangement joins TRBV27 to TRBJ1-3; D is uncertain. The germline V gene has CDR1 MNHEY and CDR2 SMNVEV (reference sequence). Trimming shortened V by 7 bases and J by 2 bases, and 9 bases separated the two germline ends. CDR3 length equals 13 residues. CDR3 sequence: CASTSTAGNTIYF. In DNA, the CDR3 is TGTGCCAGCACCTCGACGGCTGGAAACACCATATATTTT.

The rearrangement joins TRBV7-8 to TRBJ2-7; 7 nucleotides match TRBD1. CDR1 and CDR2 (germline): SGHVS, FQNEAQ. V was clipped by 3 bases and J by 0 bases; unmatched bases: 5. The CDR3 length is 15 residues. CDR3 nucleotides: TGTGCCAGCAGCTTCGGACAGGTCAGCTCCTACGAGCAGTACTTC. Protein sequence: CASSFGQVSSYEQYF.

This clonotype has a handful of counts. This sequence joins TRBV12-3 or TRBV12-4 and TRBJ2-3, with 9 bases identical to TRBD2. The CDR3 covers 19 residues. V shed 7 bases and J 1 base; nucleotides not matched to a gene: 18. The CDR3 region has the DNA TGTGCCAGCACCGCCGACGGGCGGGGGGGAGGTACGGGCACAGATACGCAGTATTTT. Amino acids: CASTADGRGGGTGTDTQYF.

The rearrangement uses TRBV9 and TRBJ2-1, with D perhaps TRBD1 (6 bases). The germline V gene has CDR1 SGDLS and CDR2 YYNGEE. This CDR3 comprises 15 residues. Trimming removed 0 bases from V and 7 bases from J, with 14 bases in between. The CDR3 sequence: CASSVASQGSNEQFF. CDR3 DNA sequence: TGTGCCAGCAGCGTAGCTAGTCAGGGGTCTAATGAGCAGTTCTTC.

The rearrangement joins TRBV7-2 to TRBJ2-3; the D is unclear. Trimming stripped 4 bases from V and 4 bases from J, with 6 bases between. Germline lookup yields CDR1 SGHTA and CDR2 FQGNSA. The CDR3 has 12 amino acids. CDR3 loop: CASSWVADTQYF. Here the CDR3 DNA reads TGTGCCAGCAGCTGGGTGGCAGATACGCAGTATTTT.

V is TRBV7-2 and J is TRBJ1-4; 7 bases line up with TRBD1. The J segment lost 3 bases and the V segment lost 5 bases, leaving 6 bases of the junction unmatched. Germline V CDR1 and CDR2: SGHTA, FQGNSA. The length of the CDR3 is 15 residues. The CDR3 loop is CASSPSGQSNEKLFF. The CDR3 region has the DNA TGTGCCAGCAGCCCCTCGGGACAGTCTAATGAAAAACTGTTTTTT.

This clonotype has just one count. The chain couples TRBV7-3 to TRBJ2-7; the match to TRBD1 covers 7 bases. Germline assignment: CDR1 SGHTA and CDR2 FQGTGA. Trimming cost V 1 base and J 3 bases; bases outside gene matches: 6. This CDR3 has 15 amino acids. The chain's CDR3 is CASSLMRGQGYEQYF. The CDR3 coding sequence is TGTGCCAGCAGCTTAATGAGGGGGCAAGGCTACGAGCAGTACTTC.

The rearrangement joins TRBV7-3 to TRBJ2-3; D possibly corresponds to TRBD1 (6 bases). CDR3 length equals 15 residues. Germline CDR1 SGHTA, CDR2 FQGTGA. V shed 5 bases and J shed 0 bases, with 12 bases lying between them. DNA of the CDR3: TGTGCCAGCAGCCAAAGGGACATGAGCACAGATACGCAGTATTTT. Translation: CASSQRDMSTDTQYF.

This clonotype showed up just a few times. The chain uses TRBV5-1 and TRBJ2-2; D is ambiguous. The CDR3 has 13 residues. CDR1 SGHRS and CDR2 YFSETQ come from the germline V gene. Trimming took off 1 base at V and 3 bases at J, with 4 bases between the two ends. The chain's CDR3 is CASSLKDTGELFF. The DNA of the CDR3 is TGCGCCAGCAGCTTGAAAGACACCGGGGAGCTGTTTTTT.

This clonotype was found a few times. The chain recombines TRBV28 with TRBJ2-3, with 7 bases lining up with TRBD2. Germline CDR1 MDHEN, CDR2 SYDVKM. With V trimmed by 8 bases and J by 4 bases, 12 bases remained unmatched. The length of the CDR3 is 15 residues. The CDR3 DNA reads as TGTGCCAGCGCCGCGGGGGTGTGGGAAGCAGATACGCAGTATTTT. Translated, it gives CASAAGVWEADTQYF.

This clonotype occurred a few times. The rearrangement uses TRBV20-1 and TRBJ1-1; D unresolved. V lost 1 base, J lost 5 bases, and 2 bases lay in between. The CDR3 covers 10 residues. CDR1 is DFQATT, CDR2 SNEGSKA, per germline (reference sequence). CDR3 DNA: TGCAGTGCTAGAGGTACTGAAGCTTTCTTT. Its protein product is CSARGTEAFF.